The 5 T cell receptor beta chains in this list originate from one sample, sequenced in a study of cytomegalovirus exposure and HLA in healthy donors. Measured with immunoSEQ multiplex PCR; TCRdb has only the in-frame clones, and not every one. The sample has roughly 150,000 clones, 85% to 90% seen once. Sequencing input: PBMCs. The receptors were sampled from a man between 18 and 35 years old in good health and CMV-seropositive.

The rearrangement links TRBV5-1 to TRBJ1-2, with TRBD1 as a possible D gene (6 bases). Germline CDR1 SGHRS, CDR2 YFSETQ. V shed 4 bases and J shed 0 bases, with 13 bases lying between them. This CDR3 has 15 residues. CDR3 amino acids: CASSVGGGANYGYTF. CDR3 nucleotide sequence: TGCGCCAGCAGCGTGGGAGGGGGAGCTAACTATGGCTACACCTTC.

The rearrangement links TRBV5-1 to TRBJ2-2; D is perhaps TRBD1 (5 bases). Trimming shortened V by 5 bases and J by 1 base, and 9 bases separated the two germline ends. Germline assignment: CDR1 SGHRS and CDR2 YFSETQ. The CDR3 has 14 residues. The chain's CDR3 is CASRDGQNTGELFF. CDR3 nucleotides: TGCGCCAGCAGAGACGGACAGAACACCGGGGAGCTGTTTTTT.

CDR3 region: CASRIDGQSNQPQHF. The CDR3 nucleotides read TGTGCCAGCAGAATCGACGGACAGTCAAATCAGCCCCAGCATTTT. This chain joins TRBV6-1 and TRBJ1-5; D might be TRBD1 (6 bases). The CDR3 sequence is 15 residues long. V lost 6 bases to trimming and J lost 4 bases, with 16 bases between them. Germline V gene sequence: CDR1 MNHNS, CDR2 SASEGT.

Worth noting for this clone: The CDR3 does not close with the conserved phenylalanine or tryptophan, likely indicating a read error. This sequence joins TRBV2 and TRBJ1-5; no clear D. V dropped 10 bases and J dropped 3 bases, with 10 bases sitting between them. Germline V gives CDR1 SNHLY, CDR2 FYNNEI. The CDR3 extends over 12 amino acids. CDR3 amino acids: CAIGEANQPQHL. The CDR3 DNA is TGTGCCATCGGGGAGGCCAATCAGCCCCAGCATCTT.

In its sample, this clone was seen once. This chain connects TRBV18 to TRBJ2-6, with 8 bases matching TRBD1. V was clipped by 5 bases and J by 0 bases; unmatched bases: 12. The CDR3 consists of 19 residues. From germline, CDR1 is KGHSH and CDR2 LQKENI. CDR3 residues: CASSSFDRGENSGANVLTF. The CDR3 region has the DNA TGTGCCAGCTCATCCTTCGACAGGGGCGAAAACTCTGGGGCCAACGTCCTGACTTTC.